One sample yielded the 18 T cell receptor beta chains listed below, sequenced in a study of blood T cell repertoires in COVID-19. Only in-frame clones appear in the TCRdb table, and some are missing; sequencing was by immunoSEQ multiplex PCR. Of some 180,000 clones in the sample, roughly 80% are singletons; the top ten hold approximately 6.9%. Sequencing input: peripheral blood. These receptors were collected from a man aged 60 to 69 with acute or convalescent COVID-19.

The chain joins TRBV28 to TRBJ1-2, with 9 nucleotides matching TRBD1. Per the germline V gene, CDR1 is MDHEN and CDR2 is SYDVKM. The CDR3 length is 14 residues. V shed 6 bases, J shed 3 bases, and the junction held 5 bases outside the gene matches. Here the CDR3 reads CASSFTGGDYGYTF. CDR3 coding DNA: TGTGCCAGCAGCTTTACAGGGGGCGACTATGGCTACACCTTC.

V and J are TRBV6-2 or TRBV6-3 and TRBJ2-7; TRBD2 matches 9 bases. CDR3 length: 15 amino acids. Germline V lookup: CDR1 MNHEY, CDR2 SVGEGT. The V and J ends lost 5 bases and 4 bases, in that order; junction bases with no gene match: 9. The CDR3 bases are TGTGCCAGCAGTACCCCCCGGGCGGGGGGGTACGAGCAGTACTTC. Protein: CASSTPRAGGYEQYF.

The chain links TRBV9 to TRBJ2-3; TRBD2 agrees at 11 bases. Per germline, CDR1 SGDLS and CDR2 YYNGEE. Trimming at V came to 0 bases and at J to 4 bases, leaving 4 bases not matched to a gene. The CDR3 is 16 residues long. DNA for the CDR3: TGTGCCAGCAGCGTAGAGGGACTAGCGGCATCAGATACGCAGTATTTT. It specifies CASSVEGLAASDTQYF.

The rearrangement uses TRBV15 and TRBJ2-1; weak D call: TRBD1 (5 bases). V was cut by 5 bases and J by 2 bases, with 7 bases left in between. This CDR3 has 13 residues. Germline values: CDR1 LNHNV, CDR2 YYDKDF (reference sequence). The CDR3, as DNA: TGTGCCACCAGCCAGGGAACCTACAATGAGCAGTTCTTC. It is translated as CATSQGTYNEQFF.

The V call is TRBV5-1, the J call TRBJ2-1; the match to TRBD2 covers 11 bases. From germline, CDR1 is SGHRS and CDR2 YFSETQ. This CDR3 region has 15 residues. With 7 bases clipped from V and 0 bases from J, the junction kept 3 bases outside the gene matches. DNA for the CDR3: TGCGCCAGCGGACTAGCGGGTAGCTCCTACAATGAGCAGTTCTTC. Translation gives CASGLAGSSYNEQFF.

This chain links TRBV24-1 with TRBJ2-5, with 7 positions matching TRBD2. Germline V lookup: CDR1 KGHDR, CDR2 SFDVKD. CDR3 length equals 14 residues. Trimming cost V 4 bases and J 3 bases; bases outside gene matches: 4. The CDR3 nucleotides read TGTGCCACCAGTGACCACGGGGGGAAAGAGACCCAGTACTTC. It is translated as CATSDHGGKETQYF.

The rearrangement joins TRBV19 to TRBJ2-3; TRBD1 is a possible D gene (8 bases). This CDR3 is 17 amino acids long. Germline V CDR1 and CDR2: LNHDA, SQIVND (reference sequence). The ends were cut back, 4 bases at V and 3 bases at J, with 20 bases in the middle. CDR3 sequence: CASSSGGFGQGTDTQYF. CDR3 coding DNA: TGTGCCAGTAGTAGCGGGGGTTTTGGACAGGGAACAGATACGCAGTATTTT.

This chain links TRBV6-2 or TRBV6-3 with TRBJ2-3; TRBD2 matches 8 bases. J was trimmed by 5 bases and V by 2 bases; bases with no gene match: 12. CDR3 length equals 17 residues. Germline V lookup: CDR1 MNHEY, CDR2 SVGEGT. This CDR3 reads CASSYPREREFLDTQYF. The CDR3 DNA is TGTGCCAGCAGTTACCCCCGAGAGCGGGAGTTCCTAGATACGCAGTATTTT.

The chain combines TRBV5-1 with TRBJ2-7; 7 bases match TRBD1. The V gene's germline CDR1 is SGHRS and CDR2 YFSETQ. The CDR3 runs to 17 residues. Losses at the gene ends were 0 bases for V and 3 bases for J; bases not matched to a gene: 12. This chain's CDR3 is CASSLGFFLTGRYEQYF. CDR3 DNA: TGCGCCAGCAGCTTGGGCTTCTTCCTGACAGGGCGCTACGAGCAGTACTTC.

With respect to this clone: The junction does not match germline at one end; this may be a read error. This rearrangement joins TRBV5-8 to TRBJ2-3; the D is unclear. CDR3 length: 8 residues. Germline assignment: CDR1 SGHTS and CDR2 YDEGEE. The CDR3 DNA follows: TGTGCCAGCAGCCGCGGTGATTTT. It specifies CASSRGDF.

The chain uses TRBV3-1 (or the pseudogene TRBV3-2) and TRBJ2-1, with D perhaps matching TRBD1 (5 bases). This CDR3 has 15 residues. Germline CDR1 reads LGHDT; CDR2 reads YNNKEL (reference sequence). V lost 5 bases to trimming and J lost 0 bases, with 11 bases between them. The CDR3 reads CASSVRQSSYNEQFF. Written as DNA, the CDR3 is TGTGCCAGCAGCGTCAGACAGAGCTCCTACAATGAGCAGTTCTTC.

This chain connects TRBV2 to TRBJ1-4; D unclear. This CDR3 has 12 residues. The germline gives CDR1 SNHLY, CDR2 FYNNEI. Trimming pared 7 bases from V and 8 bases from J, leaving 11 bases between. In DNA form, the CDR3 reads TGTGCCAGCACCGAAAGAGAAGAAAAACTGTTTTTT. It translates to CASTEREEKLFF.

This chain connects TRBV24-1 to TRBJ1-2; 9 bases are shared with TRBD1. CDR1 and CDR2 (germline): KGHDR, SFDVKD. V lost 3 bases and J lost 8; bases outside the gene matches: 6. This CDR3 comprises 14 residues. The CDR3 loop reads CATSDPGQGEGYTF. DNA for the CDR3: TGTGCCACCAGTGATCCGGGACAGGGTGAAGGCTACACCTTC.

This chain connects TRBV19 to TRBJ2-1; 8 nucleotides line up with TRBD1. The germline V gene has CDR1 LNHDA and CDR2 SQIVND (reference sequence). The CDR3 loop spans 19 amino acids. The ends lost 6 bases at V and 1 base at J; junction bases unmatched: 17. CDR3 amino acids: CASRNRPNTGGLSYNEQFF. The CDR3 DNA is TGTGCCAGTAGAAATAGACCCAACACAGGGGGGTTATCCTACAATGAGCAGTTCTTC.

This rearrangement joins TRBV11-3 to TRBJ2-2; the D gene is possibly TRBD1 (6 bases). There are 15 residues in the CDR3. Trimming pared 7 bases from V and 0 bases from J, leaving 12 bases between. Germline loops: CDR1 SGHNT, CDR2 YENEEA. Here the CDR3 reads CASKGTNSNTGELFF. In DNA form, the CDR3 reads TGTGCCAGCAAAGGGACAAACTCGAACACCGGGGAGCTGTTTTTT.

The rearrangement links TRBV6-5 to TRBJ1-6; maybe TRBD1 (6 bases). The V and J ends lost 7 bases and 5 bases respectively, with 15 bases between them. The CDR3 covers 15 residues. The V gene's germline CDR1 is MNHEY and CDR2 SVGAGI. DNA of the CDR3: TGTGCCAGCACCAGGGGATATCTGGATAATTCACCCCTCCACTTT. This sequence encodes CASTRGYLDNSPLHF.

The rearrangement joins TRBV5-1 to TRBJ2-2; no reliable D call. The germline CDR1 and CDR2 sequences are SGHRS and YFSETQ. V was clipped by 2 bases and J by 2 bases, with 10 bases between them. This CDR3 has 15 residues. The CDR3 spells CASSLAETNTGELFF. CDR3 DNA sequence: TGCGCCAGCAGCTTAGCTGAAACTAACACCGGGGAGCTGTTTTTT.

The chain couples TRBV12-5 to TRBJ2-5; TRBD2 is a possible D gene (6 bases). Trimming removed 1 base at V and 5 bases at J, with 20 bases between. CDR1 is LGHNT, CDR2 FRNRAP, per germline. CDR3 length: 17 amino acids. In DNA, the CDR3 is TGTGCTAGTGGTTTGGAAAGGGGAGGAAATATTCCGGAGACCCAGTACTTC. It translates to CASGLERGGNIPETQYF.